The 17 T cell receptor beta chains presented below share a single source sample, sequenced in a study of blood T cell repertoires in COVID-19. Assay used: immunoSEQ multiplex PCR; TCRdb lists only in-frame clones, some missing. The repertoire includes 310,000 or so clones, roughly 89% of them detected once, and more than 8.5% sits in the top ten. Material for sequencing was PBMCs or T cells enriched from blood (not recorded which). The source is a woman in her late teens or twenties who had recovered from COVID-19.

This rearrangement joins TRBV5-8 to TRBJ2-1, with 7 bases identical to TRBD1. The junction had 5 bases not matched to a gene; V was cut back by 0 bases and J by 8 bases. The CDR3 runs 14 residues. Germline lookup yields CDR1 SGHTS and CDR2 YDEGEE. The CDR3 nucleotides are TGTGCCAGCAGCTTGGCCCCAGGGGGATATGAGCAGTTCTTC. This encodes CASSLAPGGYEQFF.

This CDR3 is CASSQGQARPAFF. The CDR3 nucleotides are TGCGCCAGCAGCCAAGGACAGGCCCGGCCGGCTTTCTTT. The chain links TRBV4-1 to TRBJ1-1; maybe TRBD1 (6 bases). The germline CDR1 and CDR2 sequences are MGHRA and YSYEKL. Trimming shortened V by 1 base and J by 11 bases, and 14 bases separated the two germline ends. The CDR3 has 13 residues.

The genes are TRBV25-1 and TRBJ1-1; D is undetermined. The length of the CDR3 is 14 residues. CDR1 is MGHDK, CDR2 SYGVNS, per germline. The germline V and J ends were trimmed by 10 bases and 1 base, with 16 bases remaining between them. The CDR3 DNA reads as TGTGCCACCCAAACTAGGCCGGAGAACACTGAAGCTTTCTTT. This sequence encodes CATQTRPENTEAFF.

This clone was recorded once. The chain uses TRBV6-2 or TRBV6-3 and TRBJ2-2; 14 bases are a match to TRBD2. J gave up 0 bases and V 4 bases, and 10 bases lay outside the gene matches. The germline CDR1 and CDR2 sequences are MNHEY and SVGEGT. The CDR3 totals 20 residues. This CDR3 is CASSLGLAGVPFANTGELFF. In nucleotides, the CDR3 is TGTGCCAGCAGTTTGGGACTAGCGGGGGTGCCGTTCGCGAACACCGGGGAGCTGTTTTTT.

V usage is TRBV11-1 and J usage is TRBJ2-7; 11 nucleotides match TRBD2. From germline, CDR1 is SGHAT and CDR2 FQDESV (reference sequence). The CDR3 length is 16 residues. Trimming at V came to 5 bases and at J to 9 bases, leaving 15 bases not matched to a gene. The CDR3 DNA is TGTGCCAGCAGCACGAACTCCGGGACTAGCGGCGACGGGCAGTACTTC. Translated, it gives CASSTNSGTSGDGQYF.

This chain links TRBV9 with TRBJ1-2; TRBD1 agrees at 8 bases. V was pared by 3 bases and J by 8 bases, with 12 bases of the junction left unmatched. The CDR3 is 15 residues long. Germline-derived CDR1 and CDR2 are SGDLS and YYNGEE. CDR3 in amino acids: CASSGHDRGLGGYTF. CDR3 DNA: TGTGCCAGCAGCGGACATGACAGGGGACTGGGGGGCTACACCTTC. Full variable domain (remainder filled in from reference TRBV9 and TRBJ1-2): DSGVTQTPKHLITATGQRVTLRCSPRSGDLSVYWYQQSLDQGLQFLIQYYNGEERAKGNILERFSAQQFPDLHSELNLSSLELGDSALYFCASSGHDRGLGGYTFGSGTRLTVV.

This clone was seen once. The chain is built from TRBV6-2 or TRBV6-3 and TRBJ2-2, with a weak D call TRBD1 (5 bases). Deletions cut 0 bases from V and 0 bases from J, with 20 bases between. This CDR3 spans 20 amino acids. Germline CDR1 and CDR2: MNHEY and SVGEGT. CDR3 bases: TGTGCCAGCAGTTACTCGACGTTGGGGCAGGGCAACGCGAACACCGGGGAGCTGTTTTTT. As protein: CASSYSTLGQGNANTGELFF.

V usage is TRBV7-8 and J usage is TRBJ2-1; 8 bases line up with TRBD1. V was pared by 3 bases and J by 7 bases, with 8 bases of the junction left unmatched. Germline CDR1 SGHVS, CDR2 FQNEAQ. The CDR3 spans 15 residues. The CDR3 DNA reads TGTGCCAGCAGCTTCTCAGGGGGCTCGGGAAATGAGCAGTTCTTC. Translated, it gives CASSFSGGSGNEQFF.

V and J are TRBV5-5 and TRBJ1-1, with 9 bases aligning to TRBD1. The CDR3 is 15 residues long. J gave up 1 base and V 3 bases, and 4 bases lay outside the gene matches. From germline, CDR1 is SGHKS and CDR2 YYEKEE (reference sequence). CDR3 nucleotides: TGTGCCAGCAGCTCGTCGGGACAGGGGAACACTGAAGCTTTCTTT. Translated, it gives CASSSSGQGNTEAFF.

This clone has just one count. The rearrangement links TRBV5-1 to TRBJ2-5; 9 positions match TRBD1. Trimming cost V 4 bases and J 5 bases; bases outside gene matches: 18. CDR3 length: 18 residues. Germline V CDR1 and CDR2: SGHRS, YFSETQ. For the CDR3, the DNA is TGCGCCAGCAGCCTGACCGGGACAGGGAACCAAGAGACGGAGACCCAGTACTTC. Its protein product is CASSLTGTGNQETETQYF.

The rearrangement joins TRBV7-3 to TRBJ1-1, with D possibly matching TRBD1 (5 bases). Per the germline V gene, CDR1 is SGHTA and CDR2 is FQGTGA. This CDR3 is 16 amino acids long. With 5 bases removed from V and 2 bases from J, the gap between germline ends came to 18 bases. CDR3 bases: TGTGCCAGCAGCCCCCGCACAATGGGGCAAAACACTGAAGCTTTCTTT. Its protein is CASSPRTMGQNTEAFF.

This chain's CDR3 is CASSLGTSGGYEQYF. For the CDR3, the DNA is TGTGCCAGCAGCCTCGGGACTAGCGGGGGTTACGAGCAGTACTTC. The gene calls are TRBV7-8 and TRBJ2-7; 14 nucleotides match TRBD2. Germline CDR1 SGHVS, CDR2 FQNEAQ. CDR3 length: 15 residues. Trimming cost V 5 bases and J 4 bases; bases outside gene matches: 4. Full variable domain (rest looked up from reference TRBV7-8 and TRBJ2-7): GAGVSQSPRYKVAKRGQDVALRCDPISGHVSLFWYQQALGQGPEFLTYFQNEAQLDKSGLPSDRFFAERPEGSVSTLKIQRTQQEDSAVYLCASSLGTSGGYEQYFGPGTRLTVT.

The chain uses TRBV6-5 and TRBJ2-2; 11 bases match TRBD1. Germline CDR1 is MNHEY and CDR2 is SVGAGI. The CDR3 has 15 amino acids. J lost 4 bases, V lost 8 bases, and 6 bases had no gene match. In DNA, the CDR3 is TGTGCCAGCCTGGGACAGGGGGGTCGCACCGGGGAGCTGTTTTTT. It is translated as CASLGQGGRTGELFF.

This clone has only one observation. This chain links TRBV7-8 with TRBJ1-4; a possible D gene is TRBD1 (5 bases). In germline, CDR1 is SGHVS, CDR2 FQNEAQ. This CDR3 comprises 15 residues. V lost 5 bases and J lost 7, with 17 bases in between. The CDR3 DNA follows: TGTGCCAGCAGCCCTGCAGGGACTGTTGGTGAAAAACTGTTTTTT. It yields the protein CASSPAGTVGEKLFF.

V and J are TRBV3-1 (or the pseudogene TRBV3-2) and TRBJ1-5; 7 bases agree with TRBD1. Germline trimming cut 5 bases from V and 16 bases from J; bases unmatched to any gene: 17. The CDR3 is 14 residues long. CDR1 is LGHDT, CDR2 YNNKEL, per germline (reference sequence). The CDR3 DNA reads TGTGCCAGCAGCGAAGCGCCCCGGGACAGCATCCGTCATTTT. It specifies CASSEAPRDSIRHF.

This chain uses TRBV14 with TRBJ2-1, with 7 bases fitting TRBD2. V lost 4 bases to trimming and J lost 10 bases; unmatched junction nucleotides: 10. CDR1 and CDR2 from the germline V gene are SGHDN and FVKESK. This CDR3 region has 14 residues. CDR3 DNA: TGTGCCAGCAGCCCTTTGGGGGGGAGGTACGAGCAGTTCTTC. It encodes CASSPLGGRYEQFF.

This chain joins TRBV5-5 and TRBJ2-5; 10 nucleotides match TRBD2. J gave up 2 bases and V 2 bases, and 12 bases lay outside the gene matches. This CDR3 comprises 18 residues. Germline CDR1 reads SGHKS; CDR2 reads YYEKEE (reference sequence). The CDR3 sequence is CASSFGTSEDLPQETQYF. In nucleotides, the CDR3 is TGTGCCAGCAGCTTTGGGACTAGCGAGGACCTCCCTCAAGAGACCCAGTACTTC.